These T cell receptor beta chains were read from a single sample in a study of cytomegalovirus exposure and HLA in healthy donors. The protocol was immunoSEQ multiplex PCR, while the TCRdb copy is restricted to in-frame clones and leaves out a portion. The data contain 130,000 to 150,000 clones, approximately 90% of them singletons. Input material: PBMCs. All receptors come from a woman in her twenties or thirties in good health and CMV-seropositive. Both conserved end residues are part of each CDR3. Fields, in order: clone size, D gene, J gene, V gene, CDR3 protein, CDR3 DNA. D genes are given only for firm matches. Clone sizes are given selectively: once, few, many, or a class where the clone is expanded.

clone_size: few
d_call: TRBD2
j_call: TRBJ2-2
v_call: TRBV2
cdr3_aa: CASSEIGRTTGELFF
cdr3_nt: TGTGCCAGCAGTGAAATCGGGAGGACCACCGGGGAGCTGTTTTTT

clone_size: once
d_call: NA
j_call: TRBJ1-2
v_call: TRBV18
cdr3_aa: CASSPLEGKGNYGYTF
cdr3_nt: TGTGCCAGCTCACCGCTGGAGGGGAAGGGTAACTATGGCTACACCTTC

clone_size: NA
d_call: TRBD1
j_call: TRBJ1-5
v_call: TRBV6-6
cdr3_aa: CASSGQGRGQPQHF
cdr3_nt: TGTGCCAGCAGCGGACAGGGACGTGGACAGCCCCAGCATTTT

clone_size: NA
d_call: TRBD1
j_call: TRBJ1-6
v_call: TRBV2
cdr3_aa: CARRWTGQGDSPLHF
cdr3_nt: TGTGCCAGAAGATGGACGGGACAGGGTGATTCACCCCTCCACTTT

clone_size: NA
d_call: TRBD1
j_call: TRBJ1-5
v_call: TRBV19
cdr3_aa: CASHRGTGPNQPQHF
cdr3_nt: TGTGCCAGTCATCGGGGGACAGGACCGAATCAGCCCCAGCATTTT

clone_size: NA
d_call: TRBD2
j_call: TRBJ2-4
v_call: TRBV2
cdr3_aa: CASSSSGSAKNIQYF
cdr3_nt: TGTGCCAGCAGTTCTAGCGGGAGCGCCAAAAACATTCAGTACTTC

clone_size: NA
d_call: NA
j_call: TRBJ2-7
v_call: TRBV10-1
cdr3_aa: CASSEGPRGEQYF
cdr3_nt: TGCGCCAGCAGTGAGGGACCGCGGGGAGAGCAGTACTTC

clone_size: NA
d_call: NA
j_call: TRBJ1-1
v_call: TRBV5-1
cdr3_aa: CASSLIDSLTEAFF
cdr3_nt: TGCGCCAGCAGCTTAATCGACAGTCTGACTGAAGCTTTCTTT

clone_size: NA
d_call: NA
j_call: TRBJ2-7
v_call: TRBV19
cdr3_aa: CASSNWDGQPEQYF
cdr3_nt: TGTGCCAGTAGTAATTGGGATGGACAGCCCGAGCAGTACTTC

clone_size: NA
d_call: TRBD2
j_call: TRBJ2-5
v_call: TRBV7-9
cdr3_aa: CASSLTLVVAGQETQYF
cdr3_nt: TGTGCCAGCAGCTTAACGTTGGTGGTAGCGGGGCAAGAGACCCAGTACTTC

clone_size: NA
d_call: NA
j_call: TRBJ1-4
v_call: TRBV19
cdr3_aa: CASSLSSAAATNEKLFF
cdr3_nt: TGTGCCAGTAGTCTATCCTCTGCGGCGGCAACTAATGAAAAACTGTTTTTT

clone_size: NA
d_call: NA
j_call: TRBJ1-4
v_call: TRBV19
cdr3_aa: CASTFYSATNEKLFF
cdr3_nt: TGTGCCAGTACCTTCTACTCTGCAACTAATGAAAAACTGTTTTTT

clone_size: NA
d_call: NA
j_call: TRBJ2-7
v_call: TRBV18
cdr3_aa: CASSPYSSYEQYF
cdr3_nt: TGTGCCAGCTCACCCTACAGCTCTTACGAGCAGTACTTC

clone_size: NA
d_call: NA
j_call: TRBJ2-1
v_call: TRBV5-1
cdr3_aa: CASSEAHNEQFF
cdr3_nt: TGCGCCAGCAGTGAGGCCCACAATGAGCAGTTCTTC

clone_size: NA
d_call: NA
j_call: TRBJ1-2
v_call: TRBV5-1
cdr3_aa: CASSLANRGMADGYTF
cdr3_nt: TGCGCCAGCAGCTTGGCCAATCGGGGGATGGCCGACGGCTACACCTTC

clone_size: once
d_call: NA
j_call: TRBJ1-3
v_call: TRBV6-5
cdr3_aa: CASSRTEGNTIYF
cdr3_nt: TGTGCCAGCAGTAGGACAGAGGGAAACACCATATATTTT

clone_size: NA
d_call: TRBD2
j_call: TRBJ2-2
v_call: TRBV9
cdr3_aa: CASSTRDGAGGQTGELFF
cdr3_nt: TGTGCCAGCAGCACCCGCGACGGGGCGGGGGGGCAAACCGGGGAGCTGTTTTTT

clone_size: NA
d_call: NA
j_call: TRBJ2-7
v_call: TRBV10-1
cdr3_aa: CASSGHQSGYEQYF
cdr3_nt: TGCGCCAGCAGTGGTCACCAGTCGGGATACGAGCAGTACTTC

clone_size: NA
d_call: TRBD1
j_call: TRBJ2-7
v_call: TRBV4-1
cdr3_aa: CASSQGDRPSPYEQYF
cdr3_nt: TGCGCCAGCAGCCAAGGGGACAGGCCCTCTCCCTACGAGCAGTACTTC

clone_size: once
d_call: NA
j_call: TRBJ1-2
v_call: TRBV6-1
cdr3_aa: CASRRVSNYGYTF
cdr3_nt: TGTGCCAGCCGCAGGGTGTCTAACTATGGCTACACCTTC

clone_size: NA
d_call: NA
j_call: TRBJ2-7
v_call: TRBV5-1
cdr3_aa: CASSLAGGTTNYEQYF
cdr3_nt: TGCGCCAGCAGCTTGGCAGGGGGGACGACTAACTACGAGCAGTACTTC

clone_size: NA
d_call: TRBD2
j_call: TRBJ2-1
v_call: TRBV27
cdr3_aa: CASSRLAGGLFRNEQFF
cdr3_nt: TGTGCCAGCAGTCGACTAGCGGGAGGTCTCTTTAGGAATGAGCAGTTCTTC

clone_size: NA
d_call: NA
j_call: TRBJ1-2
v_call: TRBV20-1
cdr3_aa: CSAPRRGGYTF
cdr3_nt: TGCAGTGCTCCCCGGAGGGGTGGCTACACCTTC

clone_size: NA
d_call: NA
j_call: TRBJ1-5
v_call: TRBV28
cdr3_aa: CASSPISTPGNQHF
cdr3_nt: TGTGCCAGCAGTCCTATCTCGACGCCGGGGAACCAGCATTTT

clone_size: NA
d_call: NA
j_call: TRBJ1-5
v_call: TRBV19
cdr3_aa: CASGRHLQPQHF
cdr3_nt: TGTGCCAGCGGCCGACACCTTCAGCCCCAGCATTTT

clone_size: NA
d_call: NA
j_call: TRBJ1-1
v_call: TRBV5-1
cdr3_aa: CASSGGQNTEAFF
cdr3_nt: TGCGCCAGCAGTGGTGGGCAGAACACTGAAGCTTTCTTT

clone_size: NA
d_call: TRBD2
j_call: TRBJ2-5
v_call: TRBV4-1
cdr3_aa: CASSQEWLAASGETQYF
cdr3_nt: TGCGCCAGCAGCCAAGAATGGCTAGCGGCCTCGGGAGAGACCCAGTACTTC

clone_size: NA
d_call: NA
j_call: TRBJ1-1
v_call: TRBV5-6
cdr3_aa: CASSPGGVYTEAFF
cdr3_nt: TGTGCCAGCAGCCCTGGGGGGGTCTACACTGAAGCTTTCTTT

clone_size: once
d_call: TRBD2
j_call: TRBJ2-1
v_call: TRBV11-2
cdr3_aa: CASSFSGRNFDEQFF
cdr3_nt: TGTGCCAGCAGCTTTAGCGGGAGGAATTTCGATGAGCAGTTCTTC

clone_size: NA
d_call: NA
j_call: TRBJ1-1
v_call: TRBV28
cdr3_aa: CASSLWGGNTEAFF
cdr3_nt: TGTGCCAGCAGTTTATGGGGGGGAAACACTGAAGCTTTCTTT

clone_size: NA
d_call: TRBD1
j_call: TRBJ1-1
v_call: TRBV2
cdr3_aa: CASSVGQGKAFF
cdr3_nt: TGTGCCAGCAGTGTGGGACAGGGAAAAGCTTTCTTT

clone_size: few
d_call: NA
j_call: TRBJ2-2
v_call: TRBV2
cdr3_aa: CASGPTRELFF
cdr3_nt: TGTGCCAGCGGGCCAACCCGGGAGCTGTTTTTT

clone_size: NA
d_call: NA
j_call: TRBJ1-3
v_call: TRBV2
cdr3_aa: CASSEELSGNTIYF
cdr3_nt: TGTGCCAGCAGTGAGGAGCTCTCTGGAAACACCATATATTTT

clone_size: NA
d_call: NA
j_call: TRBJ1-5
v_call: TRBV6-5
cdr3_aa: CASSLEWGVNQPQHF
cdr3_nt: TGTGCCAGCAGCCTAGAGTGGGGGGTCAATCAGCCCCAGCATTTT

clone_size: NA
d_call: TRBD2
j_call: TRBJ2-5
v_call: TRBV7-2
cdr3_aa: CASSLGWTSAYQETQYF
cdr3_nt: TGTGCCAGCAGCTTAGGGTGGACTAGCGCATACCAAGAGACCCAGTACTTC